This entry concerns a single T cell receptor (beta chain). Its antigen specificity is not known. The record has no base qualities; no much larger clone is one base away. What the time point label conveys for this sample: 100 days after allo-HCT. Blood samples were obtained from recipients approximately 28 days before transplant and at days 30, 100 and 180 after transplant. Nuclei Lysis Solution was used to extract genomic DNA from fresh or cryopreserved unfractionated peripheral blood mononuclear cells. The data were obtained in a study of T cell clonotyping in hematopoietic cell transplantation (dated by TCRdb to the early 2020s). Turning to the overall study: A total of roughly 150 blood samples were collected in the study from roughly 40 consecutive transplant recipients and their related donors. Recruitment of patients was conducted between 2015 and January 2017, and follow-up was continued until late 2020 or death. Results and caveats for the whole study, not just this receptor: The sample size was limited, and because cells were not sorted, the contributions of CD4 and CD8 repertoires could not be separated. Recipient TCR diversity fell after transplant, with pathologically expanded clonotypes rising progressively from day 30 to day 180. Just a small fraction of recipient repertoires overlapped with donor repertoires, and more than 95% appeared de novo at the given depth. Broader TCR repertoire diversity after transplant was predicted by Inverse Simpson Index values from donors and from recipients before transplant.

The immunoSEQ assay, a bias-controlled multiplex PCR using V- and J-specific primers, was used to amplify TCR beta CDR3 regions from genomic DNA. A proprietary barcode and Illumina adapter sequences were added to the CDR3 amplicons in a second PCR step. An Illumina MiSeq instrument was used for sequencing of the CDR3 libraries. Per the source publication's procedure: Export and quality control were handled in immunoSEQ Analyzer 3.0, while downstream analyses relied on R Bioconductor and Immunarch. Only productive rearrangements in the normalized downsampled data set were used to calculate repertoire metrics. Pathologically expanded clonotypes were defined as those larger than 5 templates in the normalized cohort. Repertoire diversity was measured with the Inverse Simpson Index. CMV-specificity analyses were carried out on the non-normalized data set to capture all clonotypes. The table was pulled from immuneACCESS by TCRdb, which kept in-frame rearrangements only. Such tables lose some clones; where checked, under half of the loss comes from unresolved V genes, and the rest has no known cause. The V and J calls and clone size come from that table; D and trimming were worked out from the DNA. Here the sample has 10,000 to 15,000 clones; roughly 92% occur a single time. The ten largest clones add up to 7.8% of the sample.

Taken from cysteine to phenylalanine, the CDR3 has 14 residues. Here the CDR3 DNA is all that survives: 42 bases in frame from base 1. The germline V gene encodes CDR1 SNHLY and CDR2 FYNNEI. The germline V and J ends show losses of 6 bases and 0 bases respectively, and no gene match explains 5 bases of the junction. Specimen: PBMCs, collected 100 days after allogeneic stem cell transplant. The chain joins TRBV2 to TRBJ2-7; 7 middle bases align to TRBD1. The sequence was collected from a female patient in her 50s who had an allogeneic stem cell transplant from an unrelated donor, so the T cells may come from the graft donor. Some clones in this sample may be carry-over from other donors' samples. For the CDR3, the sequence is CASRDRMLSYEQYF. The bases are TGTGCCAGCAGGGACAGGATGCTCTCCTACGAGCAGTACTTC.